This T cell receptor beta chain appears in the sequencing data of a study of T cell repertoires in cytomegalovirus infection (dated by TCRdb to between 2017 and 2020). A note on the overall study: Donor HLA type was relevant to the analysis, as public TCR beta signatures indicated carriage of CMV infection together with the matching HLA type.

Overall study results and their limits: The ex vivo response was dominated by HLA-C-restricted CMV-specific TCR beta clonotypes, and the single most frequent clonotype in two of eight donors was supplied by these HLA-C-restricted clonotypes. In both this cohort and an independent approximately 370-donor cohort, the cumulative frequency of public TCR beta family members distinguished carriers of CMV infection plus the relevant HLA type.

The instrument given in TCRdb is Illumina HiSeq 1500. Clones were called with MiXCR by TCRdb after fastp trimmed the public reads at Q25, and only in-frame beta chains were retained. Identical CDR3 protein sequences are pooled into one entry, listed with their most common genes and DNA. Here the sample has about 360,000 distinct CDR3 sequences; roughly 20% occur a single time. The ten largest account for around 10% of the sample. This clonotype was picked up a small number of times. Its antigen is currently not known. One base away there is no much larger clone; base qualities are not given. Taken from cysteine to phenylalanine, the CDR3 has 14 residues. The only DNA kept is the CDR3, 42 bases in frame from the first base. From the germline V gene (reference sequence), CDR1 is MNHEY and CDR2 is SMNVEV. The V end gives up 5 bases and the J end 8 bases, leaving 10 bases in the junction not matched to a gene.

This receptor was identified in a human donor in good health (CMV status not recorded). Some clones in this sample may be carry-over from other donors' samples. The sequenced sample was PBMCs. Recombination joined TRBV27 with TRBJ1-2; the junction holds 8 bases that match TRBD1. The CDR3 is CASSLQGGSGGYTF. The DNA sequence is given as TGTGCCAGCAGTCTACAGGGGGGATCGGGGGGCTACACCTTC.